This T cell receptor (beta chain) appears in the sequencing data of a study of blood T cell repertoires in COVID-19. Clones were read by immunoSEQ multiplex PCR, and TCRdb kept only the in-frame ones, dropping some. The sample carries 200,000 to 250,000 clones, about 86% recorded once. The study recruited people aged about 18 to 95 years across under 25 US areas. The sequenced material came from PBMCs or T cells enriched from blood (not recorded which). The clonotype originates from a woman aged 45-59 years with acute COVID-19.

This CDR3 reads CASSLDRETQYF. The CDR3 DNA reads TGTGCCAGCAGCTTGGATCGAGAGACCCAGTACTTC. V usage is TRBV5-4 and J usage is TRBJ2-5, with D unclear. CDR1 is SGHNT, CDR2 YYREEE, per germline (reference sequence). The CDR3 is 12 residues long. Trimming cost V 0 bases and J 4 bases, with 4 bases left between them.